Below, 17 T cell receptor beta chains from the same sample are listed, as sequenced in a study of T cell repertoires in cytomegalovirus infection. TCRdb redid the calling of the reads with MiXCR, one entry per CDR3 protein. The sample shows hundreds of thousands of distinct CDR3 sequences, about 11% of them seen only once. Sequencing was carried out using PBMCs. The receptors here all came from a human donor in good health (CMV status not recorded). Some clones in this sample may be carry-over from other donors' samples.

This clonotype occurred many times. The chain combines TRBV6-1 with TRBJ2-3, with 9 bases aligning to TRBD2. V dropped 6 bases and J dropped 5; count of bases not matched to a gene: 6. CDR1 and CDR2 (germline): MNHNS, SASEGT. The CDR3 extends over 14 amino acids. CDR3 amino acids: CASSTGTSLDTQYF. The CDR3 nucleotides are TGTGCCAGCAGCACTGGGACTAGCTTAGATACGCAGTATTTT.

V gene TRBV5-1 combines with J gene TRBJ1-5; the D gene is possibly TRBD1 (6 bases). The germline gives CDR1 SGHRS, CDR2 YFSETQ. This CDR3 spans 15 amino acids. V gave up 3 bases and J gave up 6 bases, with 16 bases separating them. CDR3 DNA sequence: TGCGCCAGCAGCTATGAGGGGGAAGTTAGTCAGCCCCAGCATTTT. Protein sequence: CASSYEGEVSQPQHF.

This clonotype occurred many times. The chain links TRBV6-1 to TRBJ2-2; the D gene is possibly TRBD1 (6 bases). The CDR3 length is 14 residues. V was cut by 4 bases and J by 6 bases, with 12 bases left in between. From germline, CDR1 is MNHNS and CDR2 SASEGT. The CDR3 bases are TGTGCCAGCAGTGTCCGGACAGAGCCCGGGGAGCTGTTTTTT. Translating it yields CASSVRTEPGELFF.

Only a few counts were recorded for this clonotype. V gene TRBV15 combines with J gene TRBJ2-4, with D possibly being TRBD1 (5 bases). The CDR3 extends over 19 amino acids. CDR1 is LNHNV and CDR2 is YYDKDF in the germline V gene (reference sequence). Between the trimmed V and J ends, which lost 1 base and 0 bases, there was a span of 19 bases. This CDR3 reads CATSRASDPQGPAKNIQYF. CDR3 nucleotides: TGTGCCACCAGCAGAGCAAGCGACCCTCAGGGTCCAGCCAAAAACATTCAGTACTTC.

This clonotype was counted a few times. The gene calls are TRBV10-3 and TRBJ2-2, with no clear D. CDR3 size: 11 residues. CDR1 ENHRY and CDR2 SYGVKD come from the germline V gene. V was cut by 8 bases and J by 5 bases, with 6 bases left in between. The CDR3 DNA reads TGTGCCATCGGTAATACCGGGGAGCTGTTTTTT. Amino acids: CAIGNTGELFF.

There are many counts of this clonotype. This chain uses TRBV28 with TRBJ2-2; 10 nucleotides agree with TRBD1. Unmatched junction bases numbered 10, after V lost 6 bases and J lost 6 bases. Germline-derived CDR1 and CDR2 are MDHEN and SYDVKM. The CDR3 runs 16 residues. This chain's CDR3 is CASSPPGQGLSGELFF. CDR3 DNA: TGTGCCAGCAGCCCGCCGGGACAGGGGTTATCCGGGGAGCTGTTTTTT.

This clonotype was seen repeatedly, ten times or more. The chain uses TRBV7-2 and TRBJ2-3; D is unresolved. Germline loops: CDR1 SGHTA, CDR2 FQGNSA. The CDR3 runs to 12 residues. V lost 4 bases and J lost 5, with 7 bases in between. The CDR3 protein is CASSSWIDTQYF. Written as DNA, the CDR3 is TGTGCCAGCAGCTCCTGGATAGATACGCAGTATTTT.

This clonotype was recorded many times. V and J are TRBV6-5 and TRBJ2-3, with TRBD2 matching over 9 bases. There are 15 residues in the CDR3. CDR1 and CDR2 from the germline V gene are MNHEY and SVGAGI. V gave up 2 bases and J gave up 4 bases; unmatched junction bases: 4. The CDR3 DNA reads as TGTGCCAGCAGTTACGGGGTAGCGGGGGCAGATACGCAGTATTTT. This gives the protein CASSYGVAGADTQYF.

This clonotype has ten or more counts. The rearrangement uses TRBV12-5 and TRBJ2-6, with D unclear. The CDR3 length is 13 residues. V was cut by 3 bases and J by 0 bases, with 0 bases left in between. CDR1 and CDR2 (germline): LGHNT, FRNRAP. The CDR3 DNA is TGTGCTAGTGGTTTCTCTGGGGCCAACGTCCTGACTTTC. Translation: CASGFSGANVLTF.

There are a few counts of this clonotype. The chain employs TRBV5-1 and TRBJ1-1; TRBD1 is a possible D gene (6 bases). The V end lost 8 bases, the J end lost 5 bases, and 16 bases lay between the germline ends. This CDR3 has 13 residues. CDR1 and CDR2 from the germline V gene are SGHRS and YFSETQ. The CDR3 DNA reads TGCGCCAGTCTACAGGGCTTCGGGACTGAAGCTTTCTTT. Its translation is CASLQGFGTEAFF.

This clonotype has ten or more counts. V usage is TRBV11-3 and J usage is TRBJ2-1; 10 nucleotides line up with TRBD2. Losses at the gene ends were 8 bases for V and 9 bases for J; bases not matched to a gene: 13. The length of the CDR3 is 15 residues. Germline V gene sequence: CDR1 SGHNT, CDR2 YENEEA. CDR3 nucleotide sequence: TGTGCCAGCGGCCTGGGGGGACTAGCGATCTCTGAGCAGTTCTTC. Its protein is CASGLGGLAISEQFF. The whole variable domain, remainder taken from reference TRBV11-3 and TRBJ2-1, is EAGVVQSPRYKIIEKKQPVAFWCNPISGHNTLYWYLQNLGQGPELLIRYENEEAVDDSQLPKDRFSAERLKGVDSTLKIQPAELGDSAVYLCASGLGGLAISEQFFGPGTRLTVL.

This clonotype was counted many times. Relative to the germline gene, one junction end is altered; a read error may explain this. The chain is built from TRBV7-7 and TRBJ1-1; D is unresolved. CDR3 length: 13 amino acids. The germline CDR1 and CDR2 sequences are SSHAT and FNYEAQ (reference sequence). The CDR3 DNA follows: TGTGCTAGCAGCCAAGTCTGGGGCACTGAAGCTTTCTTT. Its translation: CASSQVWGTEAFF.

This chain connects TRBV20-1 to TRBJ2-7, with D possibly being TRBD1 or TRBD2 (6 bases each). Trimming took off 3 bases at V and 3 bases at J, with 9 bases between the two ends. The CDR3 spans 12 residues. Germline V gene sequence: CDR1 DFQATT, CDR2 SNEGSKA (reference sequence). The CDR3 here is CSASGGGYEQYF. The CDR3 bases are TGCAGTGCTAGCGGGGGCGGCTACGAGCAGTACTTC.

The CDR3 sequence: CSALSYLSQGTFF. The CDR3 DNA reads TGCAGTGCCCTAAGCTACCTTTCTCAGGGGACTTTCTTT. This chain uses TRBV20-1 with TRBJ1-1, with D perhaps TRBD1 (6 bases). The CDR3 runs to 13 residues. The ends were cut back, 6 bases at V and 12 bases at J, with 23 bases in the middle. Germline lookup yields CDR1 DFQATT and CDR2 SNEGSKA (reference sequence).

This chain joins TRBV5-6 and TRBJ2-3; 7 bases fit TRBD2. The CDR3 sequence is 15 residues long. With V trimmed by 4 bases and J by 4 bases, 9 bases remained unmatched. The germline gives CDR1 SGHDT, CDR2 YYEEEE. CDR3 sequence: CASSQTGGSPDTQYF. CDR3 sequence (DNA): TGTGCCAGCAGCCAAACTGGCGGGAGCCCAGATACGCAGTATTTT.

CDR3 sequence: CASSPGQGAIGELFF. CDR3 sequence (DNA): TGTGCCAGCTCACCGGGACAGGGGGCAATCGGGGAGCTGTTTTTT. The rearrangement joins TRBV18 to TRBJ2-2; 12 bases agree with TRBD1. Trimming at V came to 3 bases and at J to 7 bases, leaving 3 bases not matched to a gene. CDR1 KGHSH and CDR2 LQKENI come from the germline V gene. The CDR3 extends over 15 amino acids. The full variable domain, in which reference TRBV18 and TRBJ2-2 provide the parts outside the CDR3, is NAGVMQNPRHLVRRRGQEARLRCSPMKGHSHVYWYRQLPEEGLKFMVYLQKENIIDESGMPKERFSAEFPKEGPSILRIQQVVRGDSAAYFCASSPGQGAIGELFFGEGSRLTVL.

The genes are TRBV18 and TRBJ2-2; possibly TRBD1 for D (6 bases). V was cut by 3 bases and J by 5 bases, with 19 bases left in between. Germline assignment: CDR1 KGHSH and CDR2 LQKENI. The CDR3 runs 17 residues. For the CDR3, the DNA is TGTGCCAGCTCACCGGTACCGGGACAACGAGGGACCGGGGAGCTGTTTTTT. Translating it yields CASSPVPGQRGTGELFF.